Each of the 20 T cell receptor beta chains below was sequenced from the same sample in a study of blood T cell repertoires in COVID-19. Sequencing used immunoSEQ multiplex PCR; TCRdb keeps in-frame clones, though not all of them. The sample holds roughly 200,000 clones; approximately 86% are singletons and the top ten take about 4.7%. Input material: PBMCs or T cells enriched from blood (not recorded which). These receptors were collected from a woman in her 30s who had been exposed to COVID-19.

The V call is TRBV12-3 or TRBV12-4, the J call TRBJ1-4; TRBD1 might be the D (6 bases). This CDR3 has 13 amino acids. The V gene lost 3 bases and the J gene lost 8 bases, with 10 bases spanning the gap. CDR3 protein: CASSFGGVEKLFF. CDR3 nucleotide sequence: TGTGCCAGCAGTTTTGGGGGCGTCGAAAAACTGTTTTTT.

The V call is TRBV14, the J call TRBJ2-3, with 11 positions matching TRBD1. Germline assignment: CDR1 SGHDN and CDR2 FVKESK. The CDR3 runs to 18 residues. Trimming took 3 bases from V and 1 from J; bases not matched to a gene: 9. The CDR3 protein is CASSHGTGGILRTDTQYF. In DNA, the CDR3 is TGTGCCAGCAGCCACGGGACAGGGGGTATACTCCGCACAGATACGCAGTATTTT.

The chain carries TRBV5-6 and TRBJ1-5, with 9 nucleotides matching TRBD1. Germline CDR1 is SGHDT and CDR2 is YYEEEE. The CDR3 contains 16 residues. V was pared by 2 bases and J by 3 bases, with 6 bases of the junction left unmatched. The CDR3 DNA reads TGTGCCAGCAGCTTAAGGGACAGGGCCCTCAATCAGCCCCAGCATTTT. Amino acid sequence: CASSLRDRALNQPQHF.

V usage is TRBV15 and J usage is TRBJ1-2; D may be TRBD1 (5 bases). This CDR3 has 16 amino acids. V was shortened by 0 bases and J by 5 bases, with 16 bases between the two germline ends. Per the germline V gene, CDR1 is LNHNV and CDR2 is YYDKDF (reference sequence). The CDR3 nucleotides read TGTGCCACCAGCAGAGATTCATCGGCAGGGCTTTATGGCTACACCTTC. It encodes CATSRDSSAGLYGYTF.

CDR3 bases: TGTGCCACCAGTGAATTTAGCGGGACTGGAGATACGCAGTATTTT. Its protein product is CATSEFSGTGDTQYF. The chain has TRBV24-1 and TRBJ2-3, with TRBD2 matching over 8 bases. CDR1 KGHDR and CDR2 SFDVKD come from the germline V gene. The CDR3 runs to 15 residues. The junction had 7 bases not matched to a gene; V was cut back by 4 bases and J by 5 bases.

The chain carries TRBV6-6 and TRBJ2-1; maybe TRBD1 (6 bases). V was shortened by 5 bases and J by 5 bases, with 22 bases between the two germline ends. The CDR3 loop spans 17 amino acids. The germline V gene has CDR1 MNHNY and CDR2 SVGAGI (reference sequence). In nucleotides, the CDR3 is TGTGCCAGCAGTCGCCGGGGACACTCAAGCTTGGACAATGAGCAGTTCTTC. This sequence encodes CASSRRGHSSLDNEQFF.

Turning to this clone: The same CDR3 can be traced to other DNA sequences in this sample. V is TRBV5-1 and J is TRBJ2-7; 12 bases line up with TRBD2. The CDR3 sequence is 14 residues long. CDR1 is SGHRS, CDR2 YFSETQ, per germline. Trimming cost V 0 bases and J 6 bases; bases outside gene matches: 1. The CDR3 region has the DNA TGCGCCAGCAGCTTGGAACTAGCGGGGGGCGAGCAGTACTTC. Amino acid sequence: CASSLELAGGEQYF.

The chain is built from TRBV14 and TRBJ2-4, with a weak D call TRBD1 (6 bases). Trimming took off 3 bases at V and 3 bases at J, with 12 bases between the two ends. The CDR3 has 15 residues. Germline V lookup: CDR1 SGHDN, CDR2 FVKESK. The CDR3 loop is CASSHGGGGKNIQYF. In nucleotides, the CDR3 is TGTGCCAGCAGCCACGGTGGGGGCGGCAAAAACATTCAGTACTTC.

V usage is TRBV27 and J usage is TRBJ2-7; tentatively, D is TRBD2 (6 bases). With 8 bases removed from V and 5 bases from J, the gap between germline ends came to 19 bases. Per germline, CDR1 MNHEY and CDR2 SMNVEV (reference sequence). The CDR3 contains 14 residues. The DNA of the CDR3 is TGTGCCAGCGCGAGACAAGGAGGGGCCCACGAGCAGTACTTC. Its translation: CASARQGGAHEQYF.

The chain has TRBV5-1 and TRBJ1-5; no clear D. CDR3 size: 13 residues. In germline, CDR1 is SGHRS, CDR2 YFSETQ. V lost 1 base and J 5 bases, leaving 7 bases between the germline ends. The CDR3, as DNA: TGCGCCAGCAGCTTGAGTCAGGATCAGCCCCAGCATTTT. Encoded protein: CASSLSQDQPQHF.

The chain uses TRBV3-1 (or the pseudogene TRBV3-2) and TRBJ2-5, with TRBD2 matching 13 bases. J gave up 7 bases and V 1 base, and 9 bases lay outside the gene matches. This CDR3 spans 17 amino acids. The germline CDR1 and CDR2 sequences are LGHDT and YNNKEL (reference sequence). CDR3 region: CASSQGTSGGPVGTQYF. For the CDR3, the DNA is TGTGCCAGCAGCCAAGGGACTAGCGGGGGACCAGTCGGGACCCAGTACTTC.

V is TRBV27 and J is TRBJ1-1, with 7 bases fitting TRBD1. The CDR3 sequence is 15 residues long. The V gene end was trimmed by 0 bases and the J gene end by 6 bases; junction bases not matched to a gene: 7. Germline loops: CDR1 MNHEY, CDR2 SMNVEV (reference sequence). The CDR3 DNA reads as TGTGCCAGCAGTTTATCCACGACAGGGTCCGCTGAAGCTTTCTTT. It encodes CASSLSTTGSAEAFF.

The chain recombines TRBV4-1 with TRBJ1-5, with a possible D match to TRBD1 (5 bases). The CDR3 is 17 amino acids. Germline V gene lookup returns CDR1 MGHRA and CDR2 YSYEKL. Trimming left V 0 bases short and J 7 bases short, with 19 bases between. Written as DNA, the CDR3 is TGCGCCAGCAGCCAAGAGGGGACTTATTCTATGGCGCAGCCCCAGCATTTT. Its protein is CASSQEGTYSMAQPQHF.

The chain couples TRBV15 to TRBJ2-3; 7 nucleotides line up with TRBD2. Germline loops: CDR1 LNHNV, CDR2 YYDKDF (reference sequence). This CDR3 comprises 19 residues. With V trimmed by 1 base and J by 0 bases, 13 bases remained unmatched. The CDR3 DNA reads as TGTGCCACCAGCAGAGTGTCTTGGGGTAGGCGGGGGAGCACAGATACGCAGTATTTT. As protein: CATSRVSWGRRGSTDTQYF.

V gene TRBV9 combines with J gene TRBJ1-1; possible D gene TRBD1, 6 bases. CDR1 SGDLS and CDR2 YYNGEE come from the germline V gene. V lost 0 bases to trimming and J lost 1 base, with 10 bases between them. The CDR3 loop spans 15 amino acids. The CDR3 sequence: CASSVEGRGNTEAFF. CDR3 sequence (DNA): TGTGCCAGCAGCGTAGAGGGCAGGGGGAACACTGAAGCTTTCTTT.

The chain links TRBV5-6 to TRBJ2-7; 10 bases map to TRBD1. The CDR3 loop spans 14 amino acids. CDR1 is SGHDT and CDR2 is YYEEEE in the germline V gene. V lost 4 bases and J lost 3; bases outside the gene matches: 4. As DNA, the CDR3 is TGTGCCAGCAGCCCGGGACAGGGGCGCTACGAGCAGTACTTC. Translating gives CASSPGQGRYEQYF.

The chain is built from TRBV5-1 and TRBJ1-2; a possible D gene is TRBD1 (6 bases). The germline CDR1 and CDR2 sequences are SGHRS and YFSETQ. The V end lost 8 bases, the J end lost 2 bases, and 13 bases lay between the germline ends. The CDR3 length is 13 residues. Here the CDR3 reads CASDYTGNYGYTF. The CDR3 coding sequence is TGCGCCAGTGACTATACAGGGAACTATGGCTACACCTTC.

This clone has a single count. The chain links TRBV5-5 to TRBJ1-1; 7 bases are shared with TRBD1. The V and J ends lost 0 bases and 5 bases, in that order; junction bases with no gene match: 4. Germline V gene lookup returns CDR1 SGHKS and CDR2 YYEKEE (reference sequence). This CDR3 contains 14 residues. CDR3 region: CASSLEGAGTEAFF. The CDR3 DNA is TGTGCCAGCAGCTTGGAGGGGGCAGGGACTGAAGCTTTCTTT.

V usage is TRBV19 and J usage is TRBJ1-2, with 9 bases lining up with TRBD1. The CDR3 has 15 residues. Germline V CDR1 and CDR2: LNHDA, SQIVND (reference sequence). With V trimmed by 5 bases and J by 7 bases, 11 bases remained unmatched. The CDR3: CASSPGQGSSRGYTF. CDR3 bases: TGTGCCAGTAGTCCGGGACAGGGATCCTCGCGTGGCTACACCTTC.

The chain links TRBV12-5 to TRBJ2-7, with 8 bases that match TRBD1. The V gene's germline CDR1 is LGHNT and CDR2 FRNRAP. This CDR3 is 12 amino acids long. CDR3 nucleotide sequence: TGTGCCACAGGGGGAGAGACCTACGAGCAGTACTTC. This translates into CATGGETYEQYF.